These 5 T cell receptor beta chains were all obtained from the same sample, sequenced in a study of shared clonotypes between healthy human individuals. The assay was immunoSEQ multiplex PCR, and TCRdb's table has in-frame clones only and misses some. The table lists 2,500,000 or so clones, approximately 94% of them singletons. The sample comprised naive CD4+ T cells sorted from blood. The sample's subset: CD45RA+ positively selected. These receptors came from a young man in good health.

The J gene is TRBJ2-7, the V gene TRBV18; TRBD1 matches at 8 bases. Germline V lookup: CDR1 KGHSH, CDR2 LQKENI. V lost 0 bases and J lost 6; bases outside the gene matches: 4. This CDR3 has 14 amino acids. The CDR3 DNA reads as TGTGCCAGCTCACCACCCTCCACAGGGGGCGAGCAGTACTTC. This translates into CASSPPSTGGEQYF.

This chain uses TRBV30 with TRBJ1-1, with D perhaps TRBD1 (6 bases). This CDR3 contains 13 residues. Germline-derived CDR1 and CDR2 are GTSNPN and SVGIG (reference sequence). Trimming shortened V by 0 bases and J by 7 bases, and 12 bases separated the two germline ends. CDR3 loop: CAWSVGGYGEAFF. CDR3 nucleotide sequence: TGTGCCTGGAGTGTTGGGGGCTACGGTGAAGCTTTCTTT.

Regarding this clone: In the same sample, other DNA sequences code for this CDR3. V usage is TRBV5-4 and J usage is TRBJ2-7; TRBD2 agrees at 13 bases. The V and J ends lost 0 bases and 2 bases, in that order; junction bases with no gene match: 2. The CDR3 extends over 16 amino acids. Looked up from germline, CDR1 is SGHNT and CDR2 is YYREEE (reference sequence). DNA of the CDR3: TGTGCCAGCAGCTTGGGACTAGCGGGGGGCACCTACGAGCAGTACTTC. This codes for CASSLGLAGGTYEQYF.

The chain recombines TRBV19 with TRBJ1-4; possibly TRBD1 for D (5 bases). CDR3 length: 16 amino acids. Germline-derived CDR1 and CDR2 are LNHDA and SQIVND (reference sequence). The V and J ends lost 7 bases and 2 bases respectively, with 17 bases between them. The chain's CDR3 is CASTGGRGITNEKLFF. The DNA for the CDR3 is TGTGCCAGTACTGGGGGACGAGGGATCACTAATGAAAAACTGTTTTTT.

This clone has just one count. The CDR3 reads CANEIDRGREQYF. CDR3 DNA sequence: TGTGCCAACGAGATCGACAGGGGAAGGGAGCAGTACTTC. This chain joins TRBV6-9 and TRBJ2-7; TRBD1 agrees at 8 bases. The CDR3 is made up of 13 amino acids. The V gene's germline CDR1 is MNHGY and CDR2 SVAAGI. Losses at the gene ends were 10 bases for V and 7 bases for J; bases not matched to a gene: 12.